These 5 T cell receptor beta chains came from one sample sequenced in a study of response to subunit inactivated influenza vaccine (dated by TCRdb to between 2017 and 2018). The library relied on RT-PCR. Reads for this sample came from an Illumina HiSeq 2500. TCRdb reprocessing: public reads trimmed at Q25 with fastp, clones called with MiXCR, in-frame beta chains kept. Each CDR3 protein appears once, grouped with its most common genes and DNA. Here the sample has about 570,000 distinct CDR3 sequences; around 11% occur a single time. The ten most abundant clones make up 11% of the sample. In addition, the sample was reused for a study of T cells expressing NK-cell markers. That second publication adds: The TCR beta cDNA libraries were made using 5'RACE template switching, a step that added both a universal primer site and unique molecular identifiers.

Sequenced material: PBMCs from blood, taken on the day of vaccination. The receptors were sampled from a man aged 50 to 59 who received an inactivated influenza vaccine. Donor details come from another sample of the same person, matched by shared clones.

This chain uses TRBV10-2 with TRBJ2-7, with TRBD1 matching over 8 bases. CDR3 length: 16 amino acids. CDR1 and CDR2 (germline): WSHSY, SAAADI. Germline trimming cut 4 bases from V and 0 bases from J; bases unmatched to any gene: 8. CDR3 protein: CASSVRRGQGSYEQYF. The CDR3 DNA reads TGCGCCAGCAGTGTTCGTCGAGGACAGGGCTCCTACGAGCAGTACTTC.

The DNA for the CDR3 is TGCAGTGCTAGAGATGGGGGATTCGGGGGCCACATTCGGAATGAGCAGTTCTTC. It translates to CSARDGGFGGHIRNEQFF. The J gene is TRBJ2-1, the V gene TRBV20-1; D assignment may be TRBD1 or TRBD2 (6 bases each). Germline CDR1 DFQATT, CDR2 SNEGSKA (reference sequence). The CDR3 has 18 residues. V lost 0 bases and J 7 bases, leaving 25 bases between the germline ends.

The chain uses TRBV24-1 and TRBJ2-7; 9 nucleotides line up with TRBD1. Trimming removed 3 bases from V and 3 bases from J; junction bases left unmatched: 5. Germline-derived CDR1 and CDR2 are KGHDR and SFDVKD. The CDR3 runs to 15 residues. CDR3 sequence: CATSDAGQGNYEQYF. The CDR3 nucleotides read TGTGCCACCAGTGATGCGGGACAGGGTAACTACGAGCAGTACTTC.

This clonotype was seen many times. The junction departs from the called germline gene at one end, perhaps through a read error. The chain recombines TRBV5-1 with TRBJ2-2; D ambiguous. This CDR3 has 14 residues. In germline, CDR1 is SGHRS, CDR2 YFSETQ. The CDR3 DNA reads as TGTGCCAGCAGCTTAGCAGTGAACACCGGGGAGCTGTTTTTT. This sequence encodes CASSLAVNTGELFF.

This chain connects TRBV25-1 to TRBJ2-7; a possible D gene is TRBD2 (6 bases). V lost 2 bases to trimming and J lost 2 bases, with 16 bases between them. Germline-derived CDR1 and CDR2 are MGHDK and SYGVNS. The CDR3 has 16 amino acids. Here the CDR3 reads CASSETGVWRTYEQYF. In DNA, the CDR3 is TGTGCCAGCAGTGAAACGGGGGTATGGCGGACCTACGAGCAGTACTTC.